This entry concerns a single T cell receptor (beta chain). Its specificity is not known. This CDR3 has 13 residues. The germline V gene encodes CDR1 SEHNR and CDR2 FQNEAQ (reference sequence). Trimming stripped 1 base from V and 5 bases from J, with 8 bases between. This record belongs to a study of T cells in Graves' hyperthyroidism and ophthalmopathy. Study-wide points: Ophthalmopathy was model-predicted a median approximately six months pre-onset.

Absence of ophthalmopathy progression within 18 months defined stable Graves' hyperthyroidism. Patients aged 18 to 65 had newly diagnosed hyperthyroidism that had lasted under 2 months. Template material for amplifying TCR beta CDR3 regions consisted of RNA transcripts. During a first-round RT-PCR of the TCR CDR3, the HTBI primer set was used. TCRdb reprocessed the multiplex PCR reads with MiXCR, giving one entry per CDR3 protein. Of 600,000 to 800,000 distinct CDR3 sequences in the sample, about 35% were seen once. This chain uses TRBV7-9 with TRBJ2-5; D is ambiguous. The receptor was derived from a woman in her thirties or forties with Graves' hyperthyroidism. Sequenced sample: blood. The CDR3 loop reads CASSLELMETQYF. CDR3 nucleotide sequence: TGTGCCAGCAGCTTAGAGCTGATGGAGACCCAGTACTTC.